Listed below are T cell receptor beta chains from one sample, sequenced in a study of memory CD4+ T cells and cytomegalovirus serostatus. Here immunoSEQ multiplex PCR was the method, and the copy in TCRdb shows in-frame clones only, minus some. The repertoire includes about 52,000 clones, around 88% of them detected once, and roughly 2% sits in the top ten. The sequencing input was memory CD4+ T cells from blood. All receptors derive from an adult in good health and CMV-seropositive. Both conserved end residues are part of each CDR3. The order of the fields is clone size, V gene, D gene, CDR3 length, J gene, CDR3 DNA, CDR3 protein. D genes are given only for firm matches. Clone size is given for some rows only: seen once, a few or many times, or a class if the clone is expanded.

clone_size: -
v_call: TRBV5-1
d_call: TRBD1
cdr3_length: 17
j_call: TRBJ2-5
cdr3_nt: TGCGCCAGCAGCGGGGATGACAGGGGCGCGAGTCAAGAGACCCAGTACTTC
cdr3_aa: CASSGDDRGASQETQYF

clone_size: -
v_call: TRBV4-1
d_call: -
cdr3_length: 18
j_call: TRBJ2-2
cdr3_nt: TGCGCCAGCAGCCAAGCCGAGACCCGTTTCGGATTTACCGGGGAGCTGTTTTTT
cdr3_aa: CASSQAETRFGFTGELFF

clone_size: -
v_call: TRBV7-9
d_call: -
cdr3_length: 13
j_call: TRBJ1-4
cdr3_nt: TGTGCCAGCAGCCAAAACTCGGGTGAAAAACTGTTTTTT
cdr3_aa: CASSQNSGEKLFF

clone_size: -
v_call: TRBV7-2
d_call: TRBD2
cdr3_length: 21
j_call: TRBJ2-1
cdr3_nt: TGTGCCAGCAGCTTAGCGCCTTTTACCACTAGCGGGCCCAGCTCCTACAATGAGCAGTTCTTC
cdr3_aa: CASSLAPFTTSGPSSYNEQFF

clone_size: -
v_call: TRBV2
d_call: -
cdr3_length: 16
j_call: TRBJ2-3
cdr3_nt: TGTGCCAGCAGGGCCGGACAGTCACCTTTATTAGATACGCAGTATTTT
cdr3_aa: CASRAGQSPLLDTQYF

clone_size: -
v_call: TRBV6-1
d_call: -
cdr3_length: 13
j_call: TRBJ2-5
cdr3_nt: TGTGCCAGCAGCGCCTTTCCACGAGAGACCCAGTACTTC
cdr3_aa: CASSAFPRETQYF

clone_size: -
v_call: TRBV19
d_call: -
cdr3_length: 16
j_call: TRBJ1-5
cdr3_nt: TGTGCCAGTAGTATAGAAAGGCAGGGGCAGTATCAGCCCCAGCATTTT
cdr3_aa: CASSIERQGQYQPQHF

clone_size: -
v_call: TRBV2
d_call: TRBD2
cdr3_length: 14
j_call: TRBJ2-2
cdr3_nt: TGTGCCAGCAGGGGGACTAGCGGGAGCGGGGAGCTGTTTTTT
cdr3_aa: CASRGTSGSGELFF

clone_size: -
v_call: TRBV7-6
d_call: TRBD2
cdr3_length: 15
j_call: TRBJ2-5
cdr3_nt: TGTGCCAGCAGCTTGGGGGGGGGAAAGAGAGAGACCCAGTACTTC
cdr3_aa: CASSLGGGKRETQYF

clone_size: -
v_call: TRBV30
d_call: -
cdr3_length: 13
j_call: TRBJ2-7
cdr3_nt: TGTGCCTGCGCGCTAGCGATCGGCTACGAGCAGTACTTC
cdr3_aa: CACALAIGYEQYF

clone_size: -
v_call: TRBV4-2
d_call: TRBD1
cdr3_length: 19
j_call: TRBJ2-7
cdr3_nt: TGTGCCAGCAGCTCGAGTCCCGGGACAGGGGTCCGAGGGAAGTTGGGGCAGTACTTC
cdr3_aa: CASSSSPGTGVRGKLGQYF

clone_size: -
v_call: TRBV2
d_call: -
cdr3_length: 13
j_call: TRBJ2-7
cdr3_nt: TGTGCCAGCAGTCAGAGAGGAGCCTACGAGCAGTACTTC
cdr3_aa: CASSQRGAYEQYF

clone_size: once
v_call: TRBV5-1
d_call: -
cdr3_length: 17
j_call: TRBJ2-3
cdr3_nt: TGCGCCAGCAGCCGTACGGGTTCCCAGGGGCGGGTAGATACGCAGTATTTT
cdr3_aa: CASSRTGSQGRVDTQYF

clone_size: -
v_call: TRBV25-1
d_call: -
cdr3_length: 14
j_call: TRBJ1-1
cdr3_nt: TGTGCCAGCAGTGACGAAGGGGGGAACACTGAAGCTTTCTTT
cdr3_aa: CASSDEGGNTEAFF

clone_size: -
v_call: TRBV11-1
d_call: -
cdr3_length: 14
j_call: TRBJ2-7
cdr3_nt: TGTGCCAGCAGCGTCGGATTTTCCTCCTACGAGCAGTACTTC
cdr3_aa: CASSVGFSSYEQYF

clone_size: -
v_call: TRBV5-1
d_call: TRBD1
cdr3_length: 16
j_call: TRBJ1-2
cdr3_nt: TGCGCCAGCAGCTTGGCCTCAAGGGGACAGGGAGAAAGCTACACCTTC
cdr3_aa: CASSLASRGQGESYTF

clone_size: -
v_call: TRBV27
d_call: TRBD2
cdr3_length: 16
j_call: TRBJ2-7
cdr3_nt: TGTGCCAGCAGTTCGGGTCACAGCGGGAAGGGCTACGAGCAGTACTTC
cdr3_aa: CASSSGHSGKGYEQYF

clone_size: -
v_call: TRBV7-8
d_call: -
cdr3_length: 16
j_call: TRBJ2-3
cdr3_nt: TGTGCCAGCCTCGCTTGGCTAGCGATGAGCACAGATACGCAGTATTTT
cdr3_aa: CASLAWLAMSTDTQYF

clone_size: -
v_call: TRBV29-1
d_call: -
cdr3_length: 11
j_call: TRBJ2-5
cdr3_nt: TGCAGCGTTGAAGTAAAAGGGACCCAGTACTTC
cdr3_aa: CSVEVKGTQYF

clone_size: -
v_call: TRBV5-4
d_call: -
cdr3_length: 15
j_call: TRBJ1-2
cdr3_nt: TGTGCCAGCAGCTCCATCCGGGACCGTATACTGGGCTACACCTTC
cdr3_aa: CASSSIRDRILGYTF

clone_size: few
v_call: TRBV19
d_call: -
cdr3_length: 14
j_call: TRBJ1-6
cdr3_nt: TGTGCCAGTACGGGAAGCTCCTATAATTCACCCCTCCACTTT
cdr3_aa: CASTGSSYNSPLHF

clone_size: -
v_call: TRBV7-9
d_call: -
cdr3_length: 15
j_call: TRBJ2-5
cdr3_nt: TGTGCCAGCAGCTTAAGGGCGGGGACAAAAGAGACCCAGTACTTC
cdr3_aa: CASSLRAGTKETQYF

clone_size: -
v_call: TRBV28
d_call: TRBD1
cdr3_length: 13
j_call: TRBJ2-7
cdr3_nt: TGTGCCAGCTGTAAGGGACAGGCCTACGAGCAGTACTTC
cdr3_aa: CASCKGQAYEQYF

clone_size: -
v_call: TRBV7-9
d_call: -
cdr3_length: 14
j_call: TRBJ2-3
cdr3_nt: TGTGCCAGCAACCAGGGACCTTTCACAGATACGCAGTATTTT
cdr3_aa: CASNQGPFTDTQYF

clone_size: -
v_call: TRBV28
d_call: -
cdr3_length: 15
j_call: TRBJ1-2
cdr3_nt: TGTGCCAGCAGTTTGGCTTCCACAGGGAACTATGGCTACACCTTC
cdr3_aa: CASSLASTGNYGYTF

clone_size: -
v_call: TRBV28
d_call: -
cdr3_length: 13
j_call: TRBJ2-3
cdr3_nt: TGTGCCAGCTCGGAACAGAGCACAGATACGCAGTATTTT
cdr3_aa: CASSEQSTDTQYF

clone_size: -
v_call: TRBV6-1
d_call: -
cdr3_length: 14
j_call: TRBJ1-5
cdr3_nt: TGTGCCAGCAGGAGCGTTTCTAGCAATCAGCCCCAGCATTTT
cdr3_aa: CASRSVSSNQPQHF

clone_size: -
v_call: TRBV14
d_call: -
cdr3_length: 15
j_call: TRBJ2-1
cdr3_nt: TGTGCCAGCAGCCAAGATGGCTTGAAGAACAATGAGCAGTTCTTC
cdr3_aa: CASSQDGLKNNEQFF

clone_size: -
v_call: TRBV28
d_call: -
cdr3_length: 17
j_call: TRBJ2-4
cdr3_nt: TGTGCCAGCAGTCCCTATCCTAGCGCAGGATATGGAAACATTCAGTACTTC
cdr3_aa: CASSPYPSAGYGNIQYF

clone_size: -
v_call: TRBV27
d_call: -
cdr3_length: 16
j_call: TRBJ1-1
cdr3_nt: TGTGCCAGCAGTTTAGGGTCACGGACATGGAACACTGAAGCTTTCTTT
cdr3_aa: CASSLGSRTWNTEAFF

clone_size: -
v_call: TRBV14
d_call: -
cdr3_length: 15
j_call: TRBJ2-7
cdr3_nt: TGTGCCAGCAGCCAAGGAGGGGTGGTCGCCTACGAGCAGTACTTC
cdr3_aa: CASSQGGVVAYEQYF

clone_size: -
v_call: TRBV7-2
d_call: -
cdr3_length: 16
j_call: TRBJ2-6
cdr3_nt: TGTGCCAGCAGTCGGACTCCTACTTCAGGGGCCAACGTCCTGACTTTC
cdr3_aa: CASSRTPTSGANVLTF

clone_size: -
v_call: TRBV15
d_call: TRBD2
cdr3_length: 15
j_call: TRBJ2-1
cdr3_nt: TGTGCCACCAGCAATAGACTAGCGGGAGTCCATGAGCAGTTCTTC
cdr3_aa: CATSNRLAGVHEQFF